The 25 T cell receptor beta chains given below trace back to one sample, sequenced in a study of graft-versus-host responses after intestinal transplantation. Which antigens these TCRs recognize remains unknown. The method was immunoSEQ multiplex PCR; TCRdb's version includes in-frame clones alone and lacks a portion of them. This sample yields about 31,000 clones, of which roughly 83% are seen a single time; around a fifth belongs to the top ten. Here the sequenced sample was unstimulated CD8+ T cells sorted from spleen or lymph node cells, taken before intestinal transplant. The receptor set was obtained from a human donor who received an intestinal transplant.

V usage is TRBV27 and J usage is TRBJ2-7; D call uncertain. There are 14 residues in the CDR3. The germline gives CDR1 MNHEY, CDR2 SMNVEV (reference sequence). V was clipped by 4 bases and J by 1 base, with 11 bases between them. The CDR3 region has the DNA TGTGCCAGCAGTTCCGGCGGTGGTTCCTACGAGCAGTACTTC. It translates to CASSSGGGSYEQYF.

The chain has TRBV2 and TRBJ2-5, with TRBD1 matching over 9 bases. The CDR3 loop spans 13 amino acids. In germline, CDR1 is SNHLY, CDR2 FYNNEI. V dropped 4 bases and J dropped 4; count of bases not matched to a gene: 1. The CDR3 DNA sequence: TGTGCCAGCAGTGTGACAGGGGGAGAGACCCAGTACTTC. Its protein is CASSVTGGETQYF.

The chain links TRBV27 to TRBJ2-6; no clear D. This CDR3 has 14 amino acids. The ends were cut back, 6 bases at V and 0 bases at J, with 6 bases in the middle. Germline V gene data show CDR1 as MNHEY and CDR2 as SMNVEV (reference sequence). As DNA, the CDR3 is TGTGCCAGCAGCCACTCCTCTGGGGCCAACGTCCTGACTTTC. Protein sequence: CASSHSSGANVLTF.

This clone was counted a single time. The chain recombines TRBV29-1 with TRBJ2-3; TRBD1 matches 12 bases. This CDR3 contains 15 residues. Trimming took 5 bases from V and 6 from J; bases not matched to a gene: 9. Germline CDR1 is SQVTM and CDR2 is ANQGSEA. The CDR3 coding sequence is TGCAGCGTTCCGCCGGGACAGGGGGCGGAGGATACGCAGTATTTT. Translating it yields CSVPPGQGAEDTQYF.

The chain carries TRBV19 and TRBJ1-2, with 8 positions matching TRBD1. The CDR3 covers 13 residues. Germline CDR1 is LNHDA and CDR2 is SQIVND (reference sequence). Germline trimming cut 9 bases from V and 4 bases from J; bases unmatched to any gene: 7. The CDR3 loop is CASAFGTGYGYTF. CDR3 in DNA: TGTGCCAGCGCCTTCGGGACAGGCTATGGCTACACCTTC. Using reference TRBV19 and TRBJ1-2 for the parts outside the CDR3, the full variable domain is DGGITQSPKYLFRKEGQNVTLSCEQNLNHDAMYWYRQDPGQGLRLIYYSQIVNDFQKGDIAEGYSVSREKKESFPLTVTSAQKNPTAFYLCASAFGTGYGYTFGSGTRLTVV.

The rearrangement links TRBV15 to TRBJ2-6; D not certain. The CDR3 is 16 amino acids. V dropped 0 bases and J dropped 2 bases, with 8 bases sitting between them. Per germline, CDR1 LNHNV and CDR2 YYDKDF (reference sequence). This CDR3 reads CATSRDFTAGANVLTF. As DNA, the CDR3 is TGTGCCACCAGCAGAGATTTTACGGCTGGGGCCAACGTCCTGACTTTC.

About this clone itself: The junction departs from germline at one end; a sequencing error may be responsible. This chain connects TRBV5-3 to TRBJ2-1; maybe TRBD1 (5 bases). TRBV5-3 belongs to the ORF category, with a function that is uncertain. The CDR3 is made up of 13 amino acids. In nucleotides, the CDR3 is TGTGCCAGCAGCTTAGACAGTTACAATGAGCAGTTCTTC. Amino acids: CASSLDSYNEQFF.

The chain links TRBV28 to TRBJ2-7, with TRBD1 matching 7 bases. The germline CDR1 and CDR2 sequences are MDHEN and SYDVKM. The ends lost 7 bases at V and 0 bases at J; junction bases unmatched: 9. The CDR3 has 15 residues. This CDR3 reads CASNPETGYSYEQYF. The DNA of the CDR3 is TGTGCCAGCAACCCAGAGACAGGGTACTCCTACGAGCAGTACTTC.

The chain links TRBV29-1 to TRBJ2-5; D is perhaps TRBD2 (5 bases). Trimming pared 7 bases from V and 5 bases from J, leaving 17 bases between. Germline assignment: CDR1 SQVTM and CDR2 ANQGSEA. The CDR3 has 13 amino acids. Here the CDR3 DNA reads TGCAGCGCCAGTCGCGTTACTAGGGAGACCCAGTACTTC. Translating gives CSASRVTRETQYF.

This chain connects TRBV7-3 to TRBJ2-7; 11 positions agree with TRBD2. Unmatched junction bases numbered 7, after V lost 4 bases and J lost 5 bases. This CDR3 spans 15 amino acids. Per germline, CDR1 SGHTA and CDR2 FQGTGA. Here the CDR3 DNA reads TGTGCCAGCAGCTCACCGACTAGCGGGACTGACGAGCAGTACTTC. The encoded protein is CASSSPTSGTDEQYF.

The V gene is TRBV6-1, the J gene TRBJ2-2, with D possibly matching TRBD1 (5 bases). The CDR3 sequence is 16 residues long. Trimming pared 3 bases from V and 2 bases from J, leaving 13 bases between. Germline V CDR1 and CDR2: MNHNS, SASEGT. The CDR3 here is CASSDWHRSNTGELFF. The CDR3 region has the DNA TGTGCCAGCAGTGACTGGCACAGGAGTAACACCGGGGAGCTGTTTTTT.

The chain employs TRBV4-1 and TRBJ1-2, with D possibly TRBD1 on 6 matching bases. CDR1 is MGHRA, CDR2 YSYEKL, per germline. Trimming cost V 0 bases and J 8 bases, with 16 bases left between them. The CDR3 covers 15 residues. The CDR3 nucleotides are TGCGCCAGCAGCCAAGAACAACAGGGACCGTACGGCTACACCTTC. Amino acids: CASSQEQQGPYGYTF.

V usage is TRBV19 and J usage is TRBJ1-5; D unresolved. CDR1 LNHDA and CDR2 SQIVND come from the germline V gene (reference sequence). CDR3 length equals 12 residues. V was pared by 6 bases and J by 5 bases, with 8 bases between. The CDR3 loop reads CASSFTDQPQHF. The CDR3, as DNA: TGTGCCAGTAGCTTTACTGATCAGCCCCAGCATTTT. The full variable domain, its missing parts supplied by reference TRBV19 and TRBJ1-5, is DGGITQSPKYLFRKEGQNVTLSCEQNLNHDAMYWYRQDPGQGLRLIYYSQIVNDFQKGDIAEGYSVSREKKESFPLTVTSAQKNPTAFYLCASSFTDQPQHFGDGTRLSIL.

The genes are TRBV5-6 and TRBJ2-5; TRBD2 aligns across 7 bases. V shed 6 bases, J shed 7 bases, and the junction held 18 bases outside the gene matches. The CDR3 consists of 16 residues. Germline V CDR1 and CDR2: SGHDT, YYEEEE. This chain's CDR3 is CASTLAGLADPGTQYF. In DNA form, the CDR3 reads TGTGCCAGCACCCTGGCCGGCCTAGCGGATCCGGGGACCCAGTACTTC.

The rearrangement links TRBV2 to TRBJ2-7; TRBD2 might be the D (6 bases). The CDR3 is made up of 15 amino acids. The V gene's germline CDR1 is SNHLY and CDR2 FYNNEI. V gave up 3 bases and J gave up 7 bases, with 19 bases separating them. The CDR3 region is CASSEIGGLTREQYF. CDR3 in DNA: TGTGCCAGCAGTGAGATCGGAGGGTTGACTAGAGAGCAGTACTTC.

The rearrangement links TRBV18 to TRBJ2-6, with TRBD1 identical over 10 bases. The trim removed 0 bases at V and 0 bases at J, leaving 14 bases unmatched. The CDR3 extends over 22 amino acids. Germline CDR1 and CDR2: KGHSH and LQKENI. The CDR3 DNA is TGTGCCAGCTCACCACCTCAAACCGTGGGACAGGGGTATGGCTCTGGGGCCAACGTCCTGACTTTC. It encodes CASSPPQTVGQGYGSGANVLTF.

V gene TRBV7-9 combines with J gene TRBJ1-2, with TRBD1 as a possible D gene (6 bases). CDR3 length equals 15 residues. The germline V gene has CDR1 SEHNR and CDR2 FQNEAQ (reference sequence). Trimming took off 5 bases at V and 8 bases at J, with 21 bases between the two ends. The CDR3 DNA reads TGTGCCAGCAGCCCCCTGTGGGGGCGACTGGGCGGCTACACCTTC. Its protein is CASSPLWGRLGGYTF.

The CDR3 DNA follows: TGCGCCAGCAGCGTAGGACTAGCGGGGGGACATGAGCAGTTCTTC. It encodes CASSVGLAGGHEQFF. The genes are TRBV5-1 and TRBJ2-1, with 14 bases lining up with TRBD2. The CDR3 runs 15 residues. V lost 4 bases, J lost 8 bases, and 5 bases stayed unmatched. Germline loops: CDR1 SGHRS, CDR2 YFSETQ.

This chain joins TRBV5-6 and TRBJ1-1; D gene unclear. Per germline, CDR1 SGHDT and CDR2 YYEEEE. The CDR3 covers 13 residues. Trimming took off 1 base at V and 7 bases at J, with 11 bases between the two ends. CDR3 in DNA: TGTGCCAGCAGCTTGTTGTTGGGCAGTGAAGCTTTCTTT. It specifies CASSLLLGSEAFF.

The rearrangement uses TRBV21-1 and TRBJ2-7; the DNA was not used to check the table's D call, TRBD2. TRBV21-1 is listed as a pseudogene. The CDR3 is 14 residues long. The CDR3 sequence: CASSRGGIAYEQYF. The CDR3, as DNA: TGTGCCAGCAGCCGCGGCGGCATAGCCTACGAGCAGTACTTC.

This chain joins TRBV4-1 and TRBJ2-1, with TRBD2 identical over 9 bases. The CDR3 is 17 residues long. V was pared by 5 bases and J by 5 bases, with 13 bases of the junction left unmatched. Germline-derived CDR1 and CDR2 are MGHRA and YSYEKL. The CDR3 region has the DNA TGCGCCAGCAGCAAGAAGGGGCCCGGGACTAGCCACAATGAGCAGTTCTTC. Protein product: CASSKKGPGTSHNEQFF.

The chain carries TRBV7-9 and TRBJ2-4, with 12 nucleotides matching TRBD2. The CDR3 extends over 17 amino acids. From germline, CDR1 is SEHNR and CDR2 FQNEAQ (reference sequence). Trimming at V came to 1 base and at J to 4 bases, leaving 5 bases not matched to a gene. The CDR3 DNA follows: TGTGCCAGCAGCTTAGGAACTAGCGGGAGGTTAAAAAACATTCAGTACTTC. Translating gives CASSLGTSGRLKNIQYF. Together with reference TRBV7-9 and TRBJ2-4, the CDR3 gives the full variable domain: DTGVSQNPRHKITKRGQNVTFRCDPISEHNRLYWYRQTLGQGPEFLTYFQNEAQLEKSRLLSDRFSAERPKGSFSTLEIQRTEQGDSAMYLCASSLGTSGRLKNIQYFGAGTRLSVL.

This chain joins TRBV21-1 and TRBJ2-7; no check of the table's D call, TRBD2, against the DNA was made. TRBV21-1 has pseudogene status. The CDR3 runs 16 residues. CDR3 residues: CASSKDWPSGSYEQYF. As DNA, the CDR3 is TGTGCCAGCAGCAAAGATTGGCCTAGCGGGAGCTACGAGCAGTACTTC.

The genes are TRBV28 and TRBJ2-3, with 9 bases matching TRBD1. Losses at the gene ends were 5 bases for V and 5 bases for J; bases not matched to a gene: 8. Germline V gives CDR1 MDHEN, CDR2 SYDVKM. This CDR3 is built from 15 residues. CDR3 region: CASSEDRGHRDTQYF. The CDR3, as DNA: TGTGCCAGCAGTGAGGACAGGGGACATAGAGATACGCAGTATTTT.

The V and J genes are TRBV27 and TRBJ2-2, with D maybe TRBD1 (6 bases). Germline CDR1 is MNHEY and CDR2 is SMNVEV (reference sequence). CDR3 length: 17 amino acids. Trimming pared 1 base from V and 4 bases from J, leaving 16 bases between. The CDR3 sequence: CASSLYPRGEGTGELFF. DNA for the CDR3: TGTGCCAGCAGTTTATACCCCAGGGGAGAAGGCACCGGGGAGCTGTTTTTT.